These T cell receptor beta chains were read from a single sample in a study of shared clonotypes between healthy human individuals. Measured with immunoSEQ multiplex PCR; TCRdb has only the in-frame clones, and not every one. The sample holds about 600,000 clones, roughly 95% seen once. The specimen sequenced was naive CD8+ T cells sorted from blood. These receptors came from a woman aged 25-40 years in good health. The CDR3 runs from the conserved cysteine through the conserved F or W. D genes are given only for firm matches. Clone size is not always given. Where it is, it says once, few, many or a class for expanded clones.

j_gene: TRBJ2-7
v_gene: TRBV29-1
abundance: NA
len: 13
d_gene: NA
CDR3nt: TGCAGCGTTGAAACGGGACTCTCCTACGAGCAGTACTTC
CDR3aa: CSVETGLSYEQYF

j_gene: TRBJ2-2
v_gene: TRBV13
abundance: NA
len: 16
d_gene: TRBD1
CDR3nt: TGTGCCAGCAGCCAACAGGGGGCCCTGAACACCGGGGAGCTGTTTTTT
CDR3aa: CASSQQGALNTGELFF

j_gene: TRBJ2-7
v_gene: TRBV11-3
abundance: NA
len: 13
d_gene: TRBD2
CDR3nt: TGTGCCAGCAGCTCGGGGACTAGCGGGGGACAGTACTTC
CDR3aa: CASSSGTSGGQYF

j_gene: TRBJ2-5
v_gene: TRBV27
abundance: NA
len: 16
d_gene: TRBD2
CDR3nt: TGTGCCAGCAGTTTCGTGTGGGGGGGGGACCAAGAGACCCAGTACTTC
CDR3aa: CASSFVWGGDQETQYF

j_gene: TRBJ2-4
v_gene: TRBV7-3
abundance: NA
len: 19
d_gene: TRBD1
CDR3nt: TGTGCCAGCAGCTTAACGTTTGGGACAGGGAAGGGGGCCAAAAACATTCAGTACTTC
CDR3aa: CASSLTFGTGKGAKNIQYF

j_gene: TRBJ2-7
v_gene: TRBV5-6
abundance: once
len: 15
d_gene: NA
CDR3nt: TGTGCCAGCAGCTTGGTCCAGGGGCCACGGGACGAGCAGTACTTC
CDR3aa: CASSLVQGPRDEQYF

j_gene: TRBJ2-6
v_gene: TRBV30
abundance: NA
len: 15
d_gene: NA
CDR3nt: TGTGCCTGGAGACCAGGAGGCTCTGGGGCCAACGTCCTGACTTTC
CDR3aa: CAWRPGGSGANVLTF

j_gene: TRBJ2-1
v_gene: TRBV27
abundance: NA
len: 11
d_gene: NA
CDR3nt: TGTGCCAGCCGTTCCTACAATGAGCAGTTCTTC
CDR3aa: CASRSYNEQFF

j_gene: TRBJ2-6
v_gene: TRBV5-1
abundance: NA
len: 16
d_gene: NA
CDR3nt: TGCGCCAGCAGCTTGGGCTGGAGCTCTGGGGCCAACGTCCTGACTTTC
CDR3aa: CASSLGWSSGANVLTF

j_gene: TRBJ2-7
v_gene: TRBV29-1
abundance: NA
len: 12
d_gene: TRBD1
CDR3nt: TGCAGCGTTGAAGGGGACAGGGGAGAGCAGTACTTC
CDR3aa: CSVEGDRGEQYF

j_gene: TRBJ2-1
v_gene: TRBV25-1
abundance: once
len: 11
d_gene: TRBD1
CDR3nt: TGTGCCAGCAGTTGGGGACAGGAGCAGTTCTTC
CDR3aa: CASSWGQEQFF

j_gene: TRBJ1-2
v_gene: TRBV2
abundance: NA
len: 13
d_gene: NA
CDR3nt: TGTGCCAGCAGTGAAGCACAGAACTATGGCTACACCTTC
CDR3aa: CASSEAQNYGYTF

j_gene: TRBJ1-3
v_gene: TRBV9
abundance: NA
len: 15
d_gene: NA
CDR3nt: TGTGCCAGCAGCGGAGGACAGAACTCTGGAAACACCATATATTTT
CDR3aa: CASSGGQNSGNTIYF

j_gene: TRBJ2-7
v_gene: TRBV7-9
abundance: NA
len: 15
d_gene: TRBD1
CDR3nt: TGTGCCAGCAGCTCCTCGGACAGGGATCCCTACGAGCAGTACTTC
CDR3aa: CASSSSDRDPYEQYF

j_gene: TRBJ2-7
v_gene: TRBV27
abundance: NA
len: 15
d_gene: NA
CDR3nt: TGTGCCAGCAGTTTCCATCTCGCAGGGGAGTACGAGCAGTACTTC
CDR3aa: CASSFHLAGEYEQYF

j_gene: TRBJ2-7
v_gene: TRBV7-9
abundance: NA
len: 13
d_gene: NA
CDR3nt: TGTGCCAGCGGCGACTCGATGAGGTACGAGCAGTACTTC
CDR3aa: CASGDSMRYEQYF

j_gene: TRBJ2-7
v_gene: TRBV6-5
abundance: NA
len: 16
d_gene: NA
CDR3nt: TGTGCCAGCAGTTATTCCGACGACCAAGGAAGGGACGAGCAGTACTTC
CDR3aa: CASSYSDDQGRDEQYF

j_gene: TRBJ2-2
v_gene: TRBV6-1
abundance: NA
len: 14
d_gene: NA
CDR3nt: TGTGCCAGCAGTGGACTGGGAAACACCGGGGAGCTGTTTTTT
CDR3aa: CASSGLGNTGELFF

j_gene: TRBJ2-7
v_gene: TRBV2
abundance: NA
len: 13
d_gene: TRBD2
CDR3nt: TGTGCCAGCAGTGATGCGGGGGGCTACGAGCAGTACTTC
CDR3aa: CASSDAGGYEQYF

j_gene: TRBJ1-5
v_gene: TRBV5-6
abundance: NA
len: 12
d_gene: NA
CDR3nt: TGTGCCAGCAGCTCGAGAAATCAGCCCCAGCATTTT
CDR3aa: CASSSRNQPQHF

j_gene: TRBJ1-2
v_gene: TRBV7-9
abundance: NA
len: 13
d_gene: NA
CDR3nt: TGTGCCAGCACCTTGCTCCCAGGCGATGGCTACACCTTC
CDR3aa: CASTLLPGDGYTF

j_gene: TRBJ2-7
v_gene: TRBV27
abundance: NA
len: 13
d_gene: NA
CDR3nt: TGTGCCAGCAGTTCGGACGTTGCCTACGAGCAGTACTTC
CDR3aa: CASSSDVAYEQYF